These 3 T cell receptor beta chains came from one sample sequenced in a study of blood T cell repertoires in COVID-19 (dated by TCRdb to about 2020). Library creation used the immunoSEQ multiplex PCR assay. The clones in this table, taken by TCRdb from immuneACCESS, are in-frame only. Not every clone is retained; where verified, under half of the shortfall comes from an unresolved V gene, and the cause of the rest is unknown. The sample records roughly 110,000 clones, about 88% of which are singletons. The top ten clones comprise 3% to 4% of the sample. The sequenced sample consisted of peripheral blood. Source of these receptors: a man aged 35 to 55 with acute or convalescent COVID-19.

CDR3: CASSLDVGESGANVLTF. CDR3 DNA sequence: TGCGCCAGCAGCCTAGACGTCGGGGAGTCTGGGGCCAACGTCCTGACTTTC. The V gene is TRBV5-1, the J gene TRBJ2-6, with D possibly matching TRBD2 (5 bases). CDR1 is SGHRS and CDR2 is YFSETQ in the germline V gene. V was clipped by 4 bases and J by 1 base, with 15 bases between them. CDR3 length equals 17 residues.

The sample holds one count of this clone. The chain employs TRBV11-2 and TRBJ2-1; D is uncertain. Germline assignment: CDR1 SGHAT and CDR2 FQNNGV. V shed 1 base and J shed 5 bases, with 9 bases lying between them. The CDR3 consists of 14 residues. The CDR3 nucleotides are TGTGCCAGCAGCTTAGGAGGCCCGAACAATGAGCAGTTCTTC. It codes for CASSLGGPNNEQFF.

The chain is built from TRBV5-6 and TRBJ1-1; 9 nucleotides align to TRBD1. Germline lookup yields CDR1 SGHDT and CDR2 YYEEEE. The V segment lost 4 bases and the J segment 10 bases; nucleotides outside the gene matches: 8. The CDR3 is 13 amino acids. The CDR3 sequence is CASSPRTGERAFF. The CDR3 DNA is TGTGCCAGCAGCCCCAGGACAGGGGAGCGAGCTTTCTTT.